The next 15 T cell receptor beta chains were all read from a single sample in a study of response to subunit inactivated influenza vaccine. Using its own MiXCR run on the RT-PCR reads, TCRdb lists one record per CDR3 protein. Of about 780,000 distinct CDR3 sequences in the sample, about 18% were seen once. Sequencing used PBMCs from blood, obtained roughly 5 days after vaccination. The receptors stem from a man over 45 who received an inactivated influenza vaccine.

This clonotype was counted a few times. The rearrangement uses TRBV6-5 and TRBJ2-5; D gene unclear. Trimming took 2 bases from V and 1 from J, leaving 11 bases between them. Germline lookup yields CDR1 MNHEY and CDR2 SVGAGI. This CDR3 is 15 amino acids long. The CDR3: CASSYLFDTQETQYF. The CDR3 DNA is TGTGCCAGCAGTTACCTCTTCGACACCCAAGAGACCCAGTACTTC.

The chain couples TRBV5-1 to TRBJ1-6; 9 bases align to TRBD1. This CDR3 comprises 15 residues. J lost 7 bases, V lost 3 bases, and 5 bases had no gene match. Per the germline V gene, CDR1 is SGHRS and CDR2 is YFSETQ. CDR3 nucleotides: TGCGCCAGCAGCTCCGGGGGACAGGGCAATTCACCCCTCCACTTT. As protein: CASSSGGQGNSPLHF.

This clonotype was seen a handful of times. V is TRBV4-1 and J is TRBJ1-2; D gene unclear. Germline values: CDR1 MGHRA, CDR2 YSYEKL. The V gene lost 1 base and the J gene lost 8 bases, with 14 bases spanning the gap. The CDR3 has 14 residues. The CDR3, as DNA: TGCGCCAGCAGCCAAGTAGCTAAGCAGTTAGGCTACACCTTC. It translates to CASSQVAKQLGYTF.

In its sample, this clonotype was seen a few times. This chain uses TRBV11-2 with TRBJ2-5, with unresolved D. Per germline, CDR1 SGHAT and CDR2 FQNNGV. The CDR3 totals 18 residues. Trimming stripped 1 base from V and 1 base from J, with 19 bases between. CDR3 sequence (DNA): TGTGCCAGCAGCTTAGTATGGGGTGGTGTCAGTCCCCAAGAGACCCAGTACTTC. Protein product: CASSLVWGGVSPQETQYF.

This clonotype was detected ten times or more. V usage is TRBV4-3 and J usage is TRBJ1-2, with D perhaps TRBD1 (5 bases). The CDR3 consists of 15 residues. V lost 1 base to trimming and J lost 2 bases, with 11 bases between them. CDR1 is LGHNA and CDR2 is YSLEER in the germline V gene. CDR3 nucleotide sequence: TGCGCCAGCAGCCAAGCGGGGCAGGGAAACTATGGCTACACCTTC. It codes for CASSQAGQGNYGYTF.

This clonotype occurred a few times. The chain carries TRBV6-1 and TRBJ1-5, with 7 bases identical to TRBD1. The CDR3 runs 15 residues. Looked up from germline, CDR1 is MNHNS and CDR2 is SASEGT. V lost 1 base, J lost 3 bases, and 3 bases stayed unmatched. The CDR3 is CASSEGTGYNQPQHF. The CDR3 nucleotides are TGTGCCAGCAGTGAAGGGACAGGCTACAATCAGCCCCAGCATTTT.

This chain joins TRBV10-3 and TRBJ1-2; D might be TRBD1 (6 bases). There are 13 residues in the CDR3. Between the trimmed V and J ends, which lost 2 bases and 2 bases, there was a span of 6 bases. Germline loops: CDR1 ENHRY, CDR2 SYGVKD. The CDR3 DNA sequence: TGTGCCATCAGTGAGGGACAGAACTATGGCTACACCTTC. Protein sequence: CAISEGQNYGYTF.

V and J are TRBV18 and TRBJ2-3; D remains unclear. CDR1 is KGHSH, CDR2 LQKENI, per germline. The CDR3 is 13 amino acids. Trimming shortened V by 0 bases and J by 8 bases, and 9 bases separated the two germline ends. The CDR3 loop reads CASSPPSGVTQYF. The CDR3 DNA reads as TGTGCCAGCTCACCACCTTCTGGGGTTACGCAGTATTTT.

This clonotype was recorded a few times. V usage is TRBV20-1 and J usage is TRBJ2-7; D may be TRBD1 (5 bases). The CDR3 is 13 amino acids. V lost 4 bases to trimming and J lost 0 bases, with 10 bases between them. The germline V gene has CDR1 DFQATT and CDR2 SNEGSKA (reference sequence). The chain's CDR3 is CSAMLGASYEQYF. The CDR3 coding sequence is TGCAGTGCTATGCTTGGGGCCTCCTACGAGCAGTACTTC.

V is TRBV20-1 and J is TRBJ2-3; 10 bases are shared with TRBD2. The V gene end was trimmed by 4 bases and the J gene end by 4 bases; junction bases not matched to a gene: 11. The CDR3 consists of 16 residues. From germline, CDR1 is DFQATT and CDR2 SNEGSKA (reference sequence). CDR3 nucleotides: TGCAGTGCTACCTCGTTAGCCAGCGGGAGGGCAGATACGCAGTATTTT. Amino acid sequence: CSATSLASGRADTQYF.

This clonotype was observed a handful of times. The genes are TRBV28 and TRBJ2-3; 8 bases fit TRBD2. The CDR3 runs to 18 residues. The germline CDR1 and CDR2 sequences are MDHEN and SYDVKM. Germline trimming cut 5 bases from V and 4 bases from J; bases unmatched to any gene: 17. CDR3 amino acids: CASSLRAGAPNRADTQYF. Written as DNA, the CDR3 is TGTGCCAGCAGTCTAAGAGCGGGAGCACCCAATCGGGCAGATACGCAGTATTTT.

This chain uses TRBV2 with TRBJ2-7; 12 positions match TRBD1. Germline CDR1 and CDR2: SNHLY and FYNNEI. The CDR3 is 15 amino acids. V lost 9 bases and J lost 9; bases outside the gene matches: 15. The CDR3 protein is CARGVYGTGGYRQYF. CDR3 nucleotides: TGTGCCAGGGGAGTTTACGGGACAGGGGGCTATCGGCAGTACTTC.

V and J are TRBV7-2 and TRBJ2-7; 10 bases fit TRBD2. The length of the CDR3 is 14 residues. CDR1 is SGHTA, CDR2 FQGNSA, per germline. V shed 2 bases and J 4 bases; nucleotides not matched to a gene: 2. This CDR3 reads CASSLTSGEYEQYF. The CDR3 DNA is TGTGCCAGCAGCTTAACTAGCGGGGAATACGAGCAGTACTTC. Looking up the rest from reference TRBV7-2 and TRBJ2-7 gives the full variable domain: GAGVSQSPSNKVTEKGKDVELRCDPISGHTALYWYRQSLGQGLEFLIYFQGNSAPDKSGLPSDRFSAERTGGSVSTLTIQRTQQEDSAVYLCASSLTSGEYEQYFGPGTRLTVT.

This clonotype came up a few times. The V and J genes are TRBV6-5 and TRBJ1-6; D is unclear. Germline values: CDR1 MNHEY, CDR2 SVGAGI. Trimming took 10 bases from V and 7 from J, leaving 11 bases between them. This CDR3 is built from 12 residues. CDR3 in amino acids: CATHRGNSPLHF. CDR3 sequence (DNA): TGTGCCACCCATCGTGGCAATTCACCCCTCCACTTT.

V usage is TRBV25-1 and J usage is TRBJ2-3; D unresolved. Germline V gene sequence: CDR1 MGHDK, CDR2 SYGVNS. The CDR3 covers 14 residues. The ends were cut back, 5 bases at V and 4 bases at J, with 13 bases in the middle. The CDR3 loop reads CASSPPESADTQYF. In DNA, the CDR3 is TGTGCCAGCAGTCCCCCGGAGAGTGCAGATACGCAGTATTTT.